A selection of T cell receptor beta chains follows, all from one sample in a study of blood T cells in healthy people across ages. TCRdb re-analysed the 5' RACE reads in MiXCR, keeping a single row per CDR3 protein. This sample carries hundreds of thousands of distinct CDR3 sequences, 48% of them seen once, and the ten largest clones take 13%. The sequencing input was blood. The receptors shown here come from a man younger than 40 in good health. Both conserved end residues are part of each CDR3. Each record gives: D gene, clone size, J gene, V gene, CDR3 protein, CDR3 DNA. A D gene is named only where the DNA matches it firmly. Clone sizes are given selectively: once, few, many, or a class where the clone is expanded.

TRBD1,few,TRBJ1-2,TRBV7-9,CASSPDTGQKSTF,TGTGCCAGCAGCCCCGATACGGGACAGAAGTCCACCTTC
TRBD1,.,TRBJ2-3,TRBV7-2,CASSVEWGQGGQYF,TGTGCCAGTAGCGTAGAATGGGGACAGGGAGGGCAGTATTTT
.,few,TRBJ1-1,TRBV2,CASTDQGRTEAFF,TGTGCCAGCACGGACCAGGGACGAACTGAAGCTTTCTTT
TRBD1,few,TRBJ2-7,TRBV20-1,CSAAQGSYEQYF,TGCAGTGCTGCACAGGGGTCCTACGAGCAGTACTTC
TRBD2,.,TRBJ2-3,TRBV20-1,CSARDWGRVETDTQYF,TGCAGTGCTAGAGATTGGGGGAGGGTTGAGACAGATACGCAGTATTTT
TRBD2,few,TRBJ2-1,TRBV6-6,CASRDSGGYNEQFF,TGTGCCAGCAGAGATAGCGGGGGCTACAATGAGCAGTTCTTC
.,many,TRBJ1-5,TRBV2,CASKDGGYQPQHF,TGTGCCAGCAAGGACGGGGGTTATCAGCCCCAGCATTTT
TRBD1,many,TRBJ1-4,TRBV25-1,CASSGQGAVVEKLFF,TGTGCCAGCAGTGGACAGGGGGCTGTAGTCGAAAAACTGTTTTTT
TRBD1,many,TRBJ2-5,TRBV29-1,CSGTGTVDETQYF,TGCAGCGGGACAGGGACAGTTGACGAGACCCAGTACTTC
TRBD2,.,TRBJ2-5,TRBV4-2,CASSHDWGLAGRETQYF,TGTGCCAGCAGCCATGATTGGGGACTAGCGGGGAGAGAGACCCAGTACTTC
.,.,TRBJ2-7,TRBV28,CASSERGLGYYEQYF,TGTGCCAGCAGTGAACGGGGACTGGGTTACTACGAGCAGTACTTC
TRBD1,.,TRBJ2-3,TRBV6-1,CASSGTGGSRSTDTQYF,TGTGCCAGCAGCGGGACAGGGGGGAGCCGTAGCACAGATACGCAGTATTTT
.,.,TRBJ1-3,TRBV4-3,CASSPTGGPKSAYSGNTIYF,TGCGCCAGCAGCCCAACAGGAGGACCTAAGTCTGCTTACTCTGGAAACACCATATATTTT
TRBD1,few,TRBJ2-1,TRBV28,CASSLNPTGAIGNEQFF,TGTGCCAGCAGTTTAAATCCGACAGGGGCAATAGGTAATGAGCAGTTCTTC
TRBD2,.,TRBJ2-3,TRBV2,CASSEGLAGGIDTQYF,TGTGCCAGCAGTGAGGGCCTAGCGGGGGGGATAGATACGCAGTATTTT
TRBD2,.,TRBJ2-7,TRBV28,CASSLNYGGTASYEQYF,TGTGCCAGCAGTTTGAACTACGGGGGGACCGCGTCCTACGAGCAGTACTTC
.,.,TRBJ2-2,TRBV25-1,CASSGAVANTGELFF,TGTGCCAGCAGTGGCGCGGTAGCGAACACCGGGGAGCTGTTTTTT
.,.,TRBJ1-1,TRBV9,CASSTSGTENTEAFF,TGTGCCAGCAGCACCTCCGGGACGGAGAACACTGAAGCTTTCTTT
TRBD2,few,TRBJ2-1,TRBV7-8,CASSGLVYNEQFF,TGTGCCAGCAGCGGACTAGTATACAATGAGCAGTTCTTC